This T cell receptor (beta chain) was recovered during a study of blood T cell repertoires in COVID-19. Germline V CDR1 and CDR2: PRHDT, FYEKMQ (reference sequence). The CDR3 is 15 amino acids. Trimming removed 2 bases from V and 0 bases from J, with 8 bases in between. Clones were sequenced by immunoSEQ multiplex PCR, and TCRdb holds only the in-frame ones, with some missing. Among a few hundred thousand clones, 75% to 90% were seen once, and the ten largest hold more than 8.5%. The TCR originated in a woman in her 70s with COVID-19, enrolled during active disease. The sample taken for sequencing was peripheral blood. V is TRBV13 and J is TRBJ1-3; D might be TRBD1 (5 bases). The CDR3 DNA reads as TGTGCCAGCAGCTTATTAGGGGTCTCTGGAAACACCATATATTTT. Amino acid sequence: CASSLLGVSGNTIYF. The full variable domain, its missing parts supplied by reference TRBV13 and TRBJ1-3, is AAGVIQSPRHLIKEKRETATLKCYPIPRHDTVYWYQQGPGQDPQFLISFYEKMQSDKGSIPDRFSAQQFSDYHSELNMSSLELGDSALYFCASSLLGVSGNTIYFGEGSWLTVV.